This passage covers 29 T cell receptor beta chains from one sample sequenced in a study of T cell changes during pregnancy in multiple sclerosis. The method was immunoSEQ multiplex PCR; TCRdb's version includes in-frame clones alone and lacks a portion of them. Of 60,000 to 95,000 clones in the sample, about 93% are singletons; the top ten hold around 0.45%. The source material was CD4+ T cells from peripheral blood mononuclear cells, sampled before pregnancy. The receptors were gathered from a female donor with multiple sclerosis, enrolled in a pregnancy study.

The chain combines TRBV28 with TRBJ2-5; 7 bases are a match to TRBD1. The CDR3 has 14 amino acids. Per the germline V gene, CDR1 is MDHEN and CDR2 is SYDVKM. V dropped 2 bases and J dropped 5; count of bases not matched to a gene: 5. The CDR3 DNA reads as TGTGCCAGCAGTTTAAGTGTCAGGGGGGAGACCCAGTACTTC. Residues: CASSLSVRGETQYF.

V is TRBV25-1 and J is TRBJ1-1; no clear D gene. Trimming cost V 6 bases and J 4 bases, with 9 bases left between them. CDR1 MGHDK and CDR2 SYGVNS come from the germline V gene. This CDR3 comprises 12 residues. CDR3 region: CASSRGVTEAFF. CDR3 nucleotide sequence: TGTGCCAGCAGCCGGGGAGTCACTGAAGCTTTCTTT.

The chain carries TRBV9 and TRBJ2-5, with a possible D match to TRBD2 (6 bases). The CDR3 has 13 residues. Deletions cut 4 bases from V and 5 bases from J, with 12 bases between. Germline CDR1 is SGDLS and CDR2 is YYNGEE. CDR3 sequence reads: CASSRGSAETQYF. The CDR3 nucleotides read TGTGCCAGCAGCCGGGGGTCTGCGGAGACCCAGTACTTC.

The gene calls are TRBV4-3 and TRBJ1-1, with a possible D match to TRBD1 (6 bases). The CDR3 is made up of 18 amino acids. V was trimmed by 1 base and J by 3 bases, leaving 21 bases between them. Per the germline V gene, CDR1 is LGHNA and CDR2 is YSLEER. The CDR3 sequence: CASSQGIFRQGYDTEAFF. In DNA form, the CDR3 reads TGCGCCAGCAGCCAAGGAATATTCCGGCAGGGGTACGACACTGAAGCTTTCTTT.

The genes are TRBV5-1 and TRBJ1-6; TRBD1 matches at 9 bases. Germline V lookup: CDR1 SGHRS, CDR2 YFSETQ. V shed 4 bases and J 7 bases; nucleotides not matched to a gene: 6. The CDR3 is 15 residues long. The CDR3 DNA follows: TGCGCCAGCAGCCCCGACAGGGGGAAAAATTCACCCCTCCACTTT. As protein: CASSPDRGKNSPLHF.

J is TRBJ1-3 and V is TRBV10-3; 8 bases are a match to TRBD1. J gave up 4 bases and V 6 bases, and 8 bases lay outside the gene matches. Germline V lookup: CDR1 ENHRY, CDR2 SYGVKD. The CDR3 loop spans 15 amino acids. As DNA, the CDR3 is TGTGCCATCAGGACGGACAGGGCGGGAGGAAACACCATATATTTT. Amino acids: CAIRTDRAGGNTIYF.

V usage is TRBV15 and J usage is TRBJ1-5; the D gene is possibly TRBD1 (6 bases). The CDR3 covers 15 residues. The germline V and J ends were trimmed by 3 bases and 2 bases, with 11 bases remaining between them. Per the germline V gene, CDR1 is LNHNV and CDR2 is YYDKDF (reference sequence). CDR3 amino acids: CATSRGGPGNQPQHF. For the CDR3, the DNA is TGTGCCACCAGCAGGGGGGGGCCGGGCAATCAGCCCCAGCATTTT.

This clone was recorded once. The chain is built from TRBV4-1 and TRBJ2-1; unclear D gene. V was clipped by 4 bases and J by 7 bases, with 11 bases between them. CDR3 length equals 13 residues. Per germline, CDR1 MGHRA and CDR2 YSYEKL. The CDR3 region is CASSPRLENEQFF. The CDR3, as DNA: TGCGCCAGCAGCCCGCGACTGGAGAATGAGCAGTTCTTC.

V gene TRBV6-5 combines with J gene TRBJ2-5, with 8 bases fitting TRBD2. The DNA matches TRBJ2-7 better at its end, which makes the J call doubtful. The CDR3 consists of 15 residues. The germline V gene encodes CDR1 MNHEY and CDR2 SVGAGI. In nucleotides, the CDR3 is TGTGCCAGCAGTTACGGGTCGGGGGGGGCCTACGAGCAGTACTTC. It yields the protein CASSYGSGGAYEQYF.

The chain is built from TRBV6-6 and TRBJ1-2, with D possibly TRBD1 on 5 matching bases. The length of the CDR3 is 15 residues. V was pared by 7 bases and J by 4 bases, with 19 bases between. CDR1 MNHNY and CDR2 SVGAGI come from the germline V gene (reference sequence). CDR3 in DNA: TGTGCCAGCATGACATTCTCAGGGCGCGGCTATGGCTACACCTTC. Encoded protein: CASMTFSGRGYGYTF.

V is TRBV6-5 and J is TRBJ2-5, with D perhaps TRBD1 (5 bases). This CDR3 is 15 amino acids long. Germline loops: CDR1 MNHEY, CDR2 SVGAGI. Trimming took 6 bases from V and 4 from J, leaving 18 bases between them. CDR3 sequence (DNA): TGTGCCAGCAGCTCCAGGGTCACAGTCCCAGAGACCCAGTACTTC. Amino acid sequence: CASSSRVTVPETQYF.

J is TRBJ2-3 and V is TRBV7-2; TRBD1 matches at 9 bases. V was clipped by 2 bases and J by 4 bases; unmatched bases: 10. CDR3 length: 17 amino acids. The germline CDR1 and CDR2 sequences are SGHTA and FQGNSA. The CDR3: CASSLRVGQGDSDTQYF. The CDR3 DNA reads as TGTGCCAGCAGCTTAAGGGTGGGACAGGGTGATTCAGATACGCAGTATTTT. Full variable domain (outside the CDR3, taken from reference TRBV7-2 and TRBJ2-3): GAGVSQSPSNKVTEKGKDVELRCDPISGHTALYWYRQSLGQGLEFLIYFQGNSAPDKSGLPSDRFSAERTGGSVSTLTIQRTQQEDSAVYLCASSLRVGQGDSDTQYFGPGTRLTVL.

The CDR3 DNA is TGTGCCAGCAGTGAAGGATGGGGTCGGCTAGCCGCTGCCTACGAGCAGTACTTC. Its protein is CASSEGWGRLAAAYEQYF. The chain recombines TRBV2 with TRBJ2-7; possible D gene TRBD2, 5 bases. Germline values: CDR1 SNHLY, CDR2 FYNNEI. The CDR3 is 18 residues long. Trimming stripped 1 base from V and 2 bases from J, with 21 bases between. The whole variable domain, remainder taken from reference TRBV2 and TRBJ2-7, is EPEVTQTPSHQVTQMGQEVILRCVPISNHLYFYWYRQILGQKVEFLVSFYNNEISEKSEIFDDQFSVERPDGSNFTLKIRSTKLEDSAMYFCASSEGWGRLAAAYEQYFGPGTRLTVT.

The chain recombines TRBV10-3 with TRBJ2-1; D might be TRBD2 (6 bases). In germline, CDR1 is ENHRY, CDR2 SYGVKD. The length of the CDR3 is 16 residues. Trimming left V 2 bases short and J 1 base short, with 12 bases between. This chain's CDR3 is CAISEGSGDSYNEQFF. DNA of the CDR3: TGTGCCATCAGTGAGGGGTCGGGGGATTCCTACAATGAGCAGTTCTTC.

V is TRBV30 and J is TRBJ1-3, with D hard to call. The germline V gene has CDR1 GTSNPN and CDR2 SVGIG (reference sequence). The CDR3 sequence is 13 residues long. V was pared by 7 bases and J by 2 bases, with 12 bases between. This chain's CDR3 is CAYSSGAGNTIYF. The CDR3 region has the DNA TGTGCCTACTCGAGCGGCGCTGGAAACACCATATATTTT. The full variable domain, in which reference TRBV30 and TRBJ1-3 provide the parts outside the CDR3, is SQTIHQWPATLVQPVGSPLSLECTVEGTSNPNLYWYRQAAGRGLQLLFYSVGIGQISSEVPQNLSASRPQDRQFILSSKKLLLSDSGFYLCAYSSGAGNTIYFGEGSWLTVV.

CDR3 residues: CASSLQGNYGYTF. CDR3 coding DNA: TGTGCCAGCAGCTTACAGGGTAACTATGGCTACACCTTC. V is TRBV7-2 and J is TRBJ1-2, with a possible D match to TRBD1 (5 bases). This CDR3 comprises 13 residues. Trimming took 2 bases from V and 1 from J, leaving 5 bases between them. Germline V gene sequence: CDR1 SGHTA, CDR2 FQGNSA.

The rearrangement uses TRBV18 and TRBJ1-1, with 7 bases fitting TRBD1. The germline V gene has CDR1 KGHSH and CDR2 LQKENI. J was trimmed by 6 bases and V by 2 bases; bases with no gene match: 15. This CDR3 has 17 residues. The CDR3 DNA sequence: TGTGCCAGCTCACCAAACAGGGGAGTGAACAGGCACGCTGAAGCTTTCTTT. Its translation: CASSPNRGVNRHAEAFF.

This chain connects TRBV5-1 to TRBJ2-5; 7 positions match TRBD1. This CDR3 comprises 14 residues. Unmatched junction bases numbered 8, after V lost 4 bases and J lost 5 bases. CDR1 SGHRS and CDR2 YFSETQ come from the germline V gene. As DNA, the CDR3 is TGCGCCAGCAGCACCGACAGGGAAGCGGAGACCCAGTACTTC. This sequence encodes CASSTDREAETQYF.

The chain is built from TRBV4-3 and TRBJ2-3, with 11 bases aligning to TRBD2. Germline V gene lookup returns CDR1 LGHNA and CDR2 YSLEER. V was clipped by 4 bases and J by 2 bases; unmatched bases: 5. CDR3 length: 16 residues. CDR3 in DNA: TGCGCCAGCAGCCCCCTAGCGGGAGGATCCACAGATACGCAGTATTTT. It encodes CASSPLAGGSTDTQYF.

The genes are TRBV6-5 and TRBJ1-4; 7 positions match TRBD1. The CDR3 totals 15 residues. Germline CDR1 reads MNHEY; CDR2 reads SVGAGI. After removal of 6 bases from V and 3 bases from J, the junction contained 7 bases not matched to a gene. The CDR3 sequence is CASRRSGTANEKLFF. The CDR3 region has the DNA TGTGCCAGCAGACGTTCCGGGACAGCTAATGAAAAACTGTTTTTT.

DNA of the CDR3: TGTGCCAGCAGTGTTTGGGCAGGGGGTGGCTATGGCTACACCTTC. This sequence encodes CASSVWAGGGYGYTF. The chain is built from TRBV6-1 and TRBJ1-2; TRBD1 aligns across 7 bases. Losses at the gene ends were 4 bases for V and 4 bases for J; bases not matched to a gene: 9. The germline V gene has CDR1 MNHNS and CDR2 SASEGT. This CDR3 has 15 residues.

The chain joins TRBV9 to TRBJ2-2; maybe TRBD2 (7 bases). V lost 1 base, J lost 6 bases, and 19 bases lay in between. There are 17 residues in the CDR3. CDR1 and CDR2 (germline): SGDLS, YYNGEE. CDR3 in amino acids: CASSVRGGGLESGELFF. CDR3 in DNA: TGTGCCAGCAGCGTACGAGGGGGGGGCCTGGAGTCCGGGGAGCTGTTTTTT.

Comment on this clone: This CDR3 is also generated by other DNA sequences in the sample. The gene calls are TRBV7-3 and TRBJ2-1; 7 bases match TRBD2. Germline V lookup: CDR1 SGHTA, CDR2 FQGTGA. This CDR3 region has 14 residues. V trimming: 3 bases; J trimming: 3 bases; junction bases outside the gene matches: 2. CDR3 region: CASSFGGSYNEQFF. Here the CDR3 DNA reads TGTGCCAGCAGCTTTGGCGGGAGCTACAATGAGCAGTTCTTC.

The chain links TRBV10-3 to TRBJ1-1, with D possibly being TRBD1 (6 bases). V gave up 11 bases and J gave up 4 bases, with 11 bases separating them. The CDR3 spans 11 residues. CDR1 and CDR2 (germline): ENHRY, SYGVKD. The CDR3 protein is CAASGVTEAFF. In nucleotides, the CDR3 is TGTGCCGCGTCAGGGGTCACTGAAGCTTTCTTT.

The CDR3 region has the DNA TGTGCCATCGGGGGAGGGTCTGGAAACACCATATATTTT. Translation: CAIGGGSGNTIYF. The chain carries TRBV28 and TRBJ1-3; perhaps TRBD1 as D (5 bases). CDR3 length: 13 amino acids. Trimming removed 10 bases from V and 1 base from J, with 11 bases in between. The germline V gene encodes CDR1 MDHEN and CDR2 SYDVKM.

In its sample, this clone was seen a few times. V usage is TRBV5-6 and J usage is TRBJ1-4; D is ambiguous. This CDR3 contains 16 residues. The V end was cut by 3 bases, the J end by 0 bases, with 12 bases between. CDR1 SGHDT and CDR2 YYEEEE come from the germline V gene. The CDR3 sequence: CASSYSVEATNEKLFF. The CDR3 DNA follows: TGTGCCAGCAGCTATTCGGTTGAGGCAACTAATGAAAAACTGTTTTTT.

The rearrangement joins TRBV10-2 to TRBJ2-7; D might be TRBD1 (6 bases). Germline loops: CDR1 WSHSY, CDR2 SAAADI. This CDR3 comprises 12 residues. V lost 7 bases, J lost 6 bases, and 13 bases lay in between. DNA for the CDR3: TGCGCCAGCACACCACAGGGCTCCGAGCAGTACTTC. Its translation: CASTPQGSEQYF.

The CDR3 here is CASSAGPSSYNEQFF. In DNA, the CDR3 is TGCGCCAGCAGCGCGGGGCCTAGCTCCTACAATGAGCAGTTCTTC. The chain combines TRBV5-1 with TRBJ2-1, with TRBD2 as a possible D gene (6 bases). V was shortened by 4 bases and J by 0 bases, with 11 bases between the two germline ends. Germline V gene data show CDR1 as SGHRS and CDR2 as YFSETQ. The CDR3 totals 15 residues.

The chain links TRBV29-1 to TRBJ1-2; D gene uncertain. The CDR3 consists of 16 residues. The V gene's germline CDR1 is SQVTM and CDR2 ANQGSEA. V was shortened by 0 bases and J by 0 bases, with 14 bases between the two germline ends. DNA for the CDR3: TGCAGCGTTGAAGAAACTCGAACAGATACTAACTATGGCTACACCTTC. Protein: CSVEETRTDTNYGYTF.